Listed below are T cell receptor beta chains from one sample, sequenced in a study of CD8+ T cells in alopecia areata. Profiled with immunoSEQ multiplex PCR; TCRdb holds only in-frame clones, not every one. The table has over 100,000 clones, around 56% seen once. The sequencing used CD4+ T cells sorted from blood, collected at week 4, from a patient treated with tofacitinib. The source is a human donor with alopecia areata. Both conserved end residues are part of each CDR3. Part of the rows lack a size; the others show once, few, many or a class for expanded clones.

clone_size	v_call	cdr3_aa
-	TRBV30	CAWSRVLRNEAFF
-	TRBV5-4	CASNFFRGEIYNEQFF
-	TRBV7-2	CASSLRRENQPQHF
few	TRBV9	CASDQGAGANVLTF
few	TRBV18	CASSRGTGVRDTQYF
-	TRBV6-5	CASSYMRDTEAFF
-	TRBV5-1	CASSASESTDTQYF
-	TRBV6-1	CASSRGRDNQPQHF
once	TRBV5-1	CASSFAGGGYNEQFF
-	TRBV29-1	CSVVGEVGYEQYF
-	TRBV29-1	CSVLSRGSSYNEQFF
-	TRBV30	CAWSVTGDEAFF
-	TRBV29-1	CSVEPSTDTQYF
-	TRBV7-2	CASSSQAGGGSNEQYF
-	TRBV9	CARDSTGVRHEQFF
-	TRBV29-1	CSVGRSDGYTF
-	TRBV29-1	CSVASRDRGVYGYTF
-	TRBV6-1	CASRGGQYTNYGYTF
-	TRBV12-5	CASGLVALGIYGYTF
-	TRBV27	CASPRGPSNQPQHF
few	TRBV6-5	CASSYSRRSGNTIYF
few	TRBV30	CAWSVLRGRTEAFF
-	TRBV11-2	CASSRTDLEQYF
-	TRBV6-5	CATSVGLGTDTQYF
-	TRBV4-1	CASSQWTGPNQPQHF
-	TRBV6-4	CASRDSVGGYTF
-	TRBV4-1	CASRPAGGSYEQYF
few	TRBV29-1	CSVVLQGAVEAFF
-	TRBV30	CAWSVSGRPKGQPQHF
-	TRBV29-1	CSVQGLMNTEAFF
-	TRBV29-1	CSVSGTLNTEAFF
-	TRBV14	CASSHSGGLGNEQYF
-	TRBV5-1	CASSRTDTQYF
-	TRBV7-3	CASSTGLARNEQFF
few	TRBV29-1	CSVGRMNTEAFF
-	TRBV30	CAWRGPSRGLTDTQYF
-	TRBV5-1	CASSLEQASGYTF
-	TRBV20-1	CSAWCEQYF
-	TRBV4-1	CASSQDGTGTCF
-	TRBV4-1	CASSQQGTGETQYF
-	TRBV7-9	CASTSGTGGETQYF
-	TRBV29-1	CSARLNTEAFF
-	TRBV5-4	CASSSPGEAANTQYF
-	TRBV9	CASSVAPQGQETQYF
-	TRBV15	CATSRDRATGENEKLFF
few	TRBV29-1	CSAGGGSREKLFF
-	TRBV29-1	CSVGANTGTSPYNEQFF
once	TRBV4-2	CASSQVISGANVLTF
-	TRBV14	CASSPVPGLSSGANVLTF
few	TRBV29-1	CSVEMQGRTGELFF